The entry below describes one T cell receptor beta chain. The record originates from a study of blood T cell repertoires in COVID-19. Whole-study context: Acute and convalescent COVID-19 samples came from the United States, Italy and Spain. The analysed material was cDNA or gDNA that came from T cells, B-cell-depleted T cells, or PBMCs.

In the original processing: Reference gene primer amplification gave nucleated cell count estimates. The assay was immunoSEQ multiplex PCR, and TCRdb's table has in-frame clones only and misses some. V and J calls and clone size are as listed in that table; D and trimming were resolved from the DNA. The data contain tens of thousands of clones, roughly 82% of them singletons. V lost 4 bases and J 5 bases, leaving 18 bases between the germline ends. The length of the CDR3 is 15 residues. CDR1 SGHTA and CDR2 FQGNSA come from the germline V gene. The chain uses TRBV7-2 and TRBJ2-7, with a possible D match to TRBD1 (6 bases). The sequenced sample was peripheral blood. This clonotype was obtained from a man older than 75 with active COVID-19. The CDR3 sequence is CASSSRDKSRNEQYF. DNA for the CDR3: TGTGCCAGCAGCTCCAGGGACAAGTCACGTAACGAGCAGTACTTC.